This T cell receptor (beta chain) was profiled in a study of cytomegalovirus exposure and HLA in healthy donors. Study-wide findings and caveats: The listing of roughly 160 TCR beta chains classed them as cytomegalovirus-associated. High specificity and sensitivity for cytomegalovirus status were reported for the classifier.

This CDR3 has 13 residues. Per germline, CDR1 LNHDA and CDR2 SQIVND (reference sequence). Deletions cut 3 bases from V and 10 bases from J, with 13 bases between. On this clone itself: Its antigen is still unknown.

60 Vbeta and 13 Jbeta primers were used in PCR. TCRdb's table, derived via immunoSEQ multiplex PCR, lists solely in-frame clones and lacks some. Among approximately 210,000 clones listed, 65% to 80% were seen once. The TCR comes from a woman in her forties in good health and CMV-seronegative. The sample comprised PBMCs. This sequence joins TRBV19 and TRBJ2-1; D gene uncertain. CDR3 DNA: TGTGCCAGTAGTATTTCGATTAGCTTAGAGCAGTTCTTC. This sequence encodes CASSISISLEQFF.